These T cell receptor beta chains were read from a single sample in a study of cytomegalovirus exposure and HLA in healthy donors. Using immunoSEQ multiplex PCR, the repertoire was profiled, and TCRdb retains in-frame clones only, with some absent. This table has fewer than 150,000 clones, around 86% appearing once. Sequences were obtained from PBMCs. The receptors stem from a man between 18 and 29 years old in good health and CMV-seropositive. The CDR3 runs from the conserved cysteine through the conserved F or W. A D gene is named only where the DNA matches it firmly. Clone size, where shown, is once, few, many, or a class for clones that have expanded.

len | j_gene | v_gene | abundance | d_gene | CDR3nt | CDR3aa
15 | TRBJ2-3 | TRBV11-3 | once | TRBD1 | TGTGCCAGCAGCCCACGCGGGACAGGGGCAGATACGCAGTATTTT | CASSPRGTGADTQYF
15 | TRBJ1-2 | TRBV6-5 | - | TRBD1 | TGTGCCAGCAGTTACTCCGGGACAGGGGTATATGGCTACACCTTC | CASSYSGTGVYGYTF
14 | TRBJ2-3 | TRBV18 | - | - | TGTGCCGTAGGGGGGGCTTCAAGCACAGATACGCAGTATTTT | CAVGGASSTDTQYF
13 | TRBJ2-5 | TRBV27 | - | TRBD1 | TGTGCCATCGCGACAGGGTACCAAGAGACCCAGTACTTC | CAIATGYQETQYF
17 | TRBJ2-5 | TRBV5-1 | - | TRBD2 | TGCGCCAGCAGCTTGGCCCCGGCGGGAGGCCGCAAAGAGACCCAGTACTTC | CASSLAPAGGRKETQYF
13 | TRBJ2-7 | TRBV5-4 | once | - | TGTGCCAGCAGCTTGAGTGTCTCAGGAGAGCAGTACTTC | CASSLSVSGEQYF
13 | TRBJ1-2 | TRBV19 | - | - | TGTGCCAGTACCACCGGGGGGTCCGGTGGCTACACCTTC | CASTTGGSGGYTF
15 | TRBJ2-5 | TRBV6-5 | - | - | TGTGCCAGCTCTTTGGGGCCCTCCATCCAAGAGACCCAGTACTTC | CASSLGPSIQETQYF
18 | TRBJ2-7 | TRBV5-1 | - | TRBD2 | TGCGCCAGCAGCGTAGGGACTAGCGGGGCCCTACCTTCCTACGAGCAGTACTTC | CASSVGTSGALPSYEQYF
14 | TRBJ2-5 | TRBV7-9 | - | - | TGTGCCAGCAGCGCCATTCGGGGTTCGGAGACCCAGTACTTC | CASSAIRGSETQYF
15 | TRBJ2-7 | TRBV19 | - | TRBD2 | TGTGCCAGTAGTATAGTTCTAGCGGGAGGTGGTGAGCAGTACTTC | CASSIVLAGGGEQYF
17 | TRBJ2-1 | TRBV5-1 | - | TRBD1 | TGCGCCAGCAGCTTCCCTCTCGGACAGGGGAGTTCCAATGAGCAGTTCTTC | CASSFPLGQGSSNEQFF
15 | TRBJ2-7 | TRBV6-5 | - | - | TGTGCCAGCAGTTACCCTCTGACAGGTTCCTACGAGCAGTACTTC | CASSYPLTGSYEQYF
14 | TRBJ1-6 | TRBV30 | - | - | TGTGCCTGGGGGCAGGGATTCAATAATTCACCCCTCCACTTT | CAWGQGFNNSPLHF
17 | TRBJ1-1 | TRBV6-1 | - | - | TGTGCCAGCAGTGAACCCCCCGAGGGACATTTGAACACTGAAGCTTTCTTT | CASSEPPEGHLNTEAFF
16 | TRBJ2-3 | TRBV10-2 | many | TRBD2 | TGCGCCAGCAGGACCCTGACTAGCGATTACACAGATACGCAGTATTTT | CASRTLTSDYTDTQYF
12 | TRBJ2-7 | TRBV30 | - | - | TGTGCCTGGAGTGTAAGCATTTACGAGCAGTACTTC | CAWSVSIYEQYF
14 | TRBJ1-2 | TRBV30 | few | - | TGTGCCTGGAGTTATGGGCGGGGGAACTATGGCTACACCTTC | CAWSYGRGNYGYTF
12 | TRBJ1-1 | TRBV29-1 | - | - | TGCTGCGGGAGGGGATGGGGCACTGAAGCTTTCTTT | CCGRGWGTEAFF
15 | TRBJ2-1 | TRBV7-9 | - | - | TGTGCCAGCAGCACGGACACAACCTTTTACAATGAGCAGTTCTTC | CASSTDTTFYNEQFF
12 | TRBJ1-2 | TRBV5-5 | - | - | TGTGCCAGCAGCTTGTTTATGTATGGCTACACCTTC | CASSLFMYGYTF
15 | TRBJ2-5 | TRBV27 | - | TRBD2 | TGTGCCAGCAGTTTTTACGGGAGGTTGGGAGAGACCCAGTACTTC | CASSFYGRLGETQYF
14 | TRBJ2-1 | TRBV30 | once | - | TGTGCCTGGAGTGGAGTAGCGAGATACAATGAGCAGTTCTTC | CAWSGVARYNEQFF
12 | TRBJ2-1 | TRBV19 | - | - | TGTGCCAGTAGCCCCCAGAGGGATGAGCAGTTCTTC | CASSPQRDEQFF
16 | TRBJ2-2 | TRBV9 | - | TRBD2 | TGTGCCAGCAGCGCTACTAGCGGGGAATTCACCGGGGAGCTGTTTTTT | CASSATSGEFTGELFF
14 | TRBJ1-1 | TRBV6-5 | - | - | TGTGCCAGCAGTTCTGAGGCGCCGCTCACTGAAGCTTTCTTT | CASSSEAPLTEAFF
12 | TRBJ2-7 | TRBV6-5 | - | - | TGTGCCAGCAGTTACGGTGACACCGAGCAGTACTTC | CASSYGDTEQYF
15 | TRBJ1-4 | TRBV2 | - | - | TGTGCCAGCAGTACAGTTGACACGCCTAATGAAAAACTGTTTTTT | CASSTVDTPNEKLFF
13 | TRBJ2-1 | TRBV5-5 | - | TRBD2 | TGTGCCAGCAGCTTGCGACTAGCTTGGTTGCAGTTCTTC | CASSLRLAWLQFF
15 | TRBJ1-5 | TRBV10-2 | - | TRBD1 | TGCGCCAGCAGTCCAACAGGGGGCGTAAATCAGCCCCAGCATTTT | CASSPTGGVNQPQHF
12 | TRBJ2-7 | TRBV29-1 | - | TRBD1 | TGCAGCGTTGGACAGGGTGGTTACGAGCAGTACTTC | CSVGQGGYEQYF
14 | TRBJ2-7 | TRBV19 | - | TRBD1 | TGTGCCAGTAGTCCACAGGGGCCGTCCTACGAGCAGTACTTC | CASSPQGPSYEQYF
12 | TRBJ2-3 | TRBV6-6 | once | - | TGTGCCAGCACGTCTAGCCCAGATACGCAGTATTTT | CASTSSPDTQYF
15 | TRBJ1-2 | TRBV19 | - | TRBD1 | TGTGCCAGTAGTATCGCGACAGGGAGTGGCTATGGCTACACCTTC | CASSIATGSGYGYTF
11 | TRBJ1-1 | TRBV29-1 | - | - | TGCAGCGTTGTAGGGGACACTGAAGCTTTCTTT | CSVVGDTEAFF
15 | TRBJ2-2 | TRBV6-5 | - | TRBD1 | TGTGCCAGCAACTACCGACAGGGGGTCGTCGGGGAGCTGTTTTTT | CASNYRQGVVGELFF
17 | TRBJ1-1 | TRBV9 | - | - | TGTGCCAGCAGCGTACACCCCCCGGGGGGGGGTCTCACTGAAGCTTTCTTT | CASSVHPPGGGLTEAFF
14 | TRBJ1-2 | TRBV15 | once | - | TGTGCCACCAGCAGAGATAAGTCAGGTGATGGCTACACCTTC | CATSRDKSGDGYTF
17 | TRBJ2-1 | TRBV5-6 | - | TRBD2 | TGTGCCAGCAGCAGGGGACTAGCGGGAGTAAGTTACAATGAGCAGTTCTTC | CASSRGLAGVSYNEQFF
18 | TRBJ1-1 | TRBV19 | - | TRBD1 | TGTGCCAGTAGTACCCAGCCGGGACAGGGGATTTATTTTGCTGAAGCTTTCTTT | CASSTQPGQGIYFAEAFF
15 | TRBJ2-1 | TRBV2 | - | - | TGTGCCAGCAGTGACAGGTCCATCTCCTACAATGAGCAGTTCTTC | CASSDRSISYNEQFF
12 | TRBJ1-4 | TRBV6-5 | once | - | TGTGCCAGCAGGGCGGCTAATGAAAAACTGTTTTTT | CASRAANEKLFF
19 | TRBJ2-3 | TRBV5-6 | - | TRBD2 | TGTGCCAGCAGTTCAACCTGGCTAGCGGGGGGGCGGAGCACAGATACGCAGTATTTT | CASSSTWLAGGRSTDTQYF
14 | TRBJ2-2 | TRBV7-2 | once | TRBD1 | TGTGCCAGCAGCTTAACAGGGGGCACCGGGGAGCTGTTTTTT | CASSLTGGTGELFF